This passage covers 27 T cell receptor beta chains from one sample sequenced in a study of graft-versus-host responses after intestinal transplantation. Here immunoSEQ multiplex PCR was the method, and the copy in TCRdb shows in-frame clones only, minus some. The sample holds around 70,000 clones; more than 80% are singletons and the top ten take roughly 2.5%. No antigen has been assigned to these receptors. The sample consisted of unstimulated CD8+ T cells sorted from spleen or lymph node cells, taken before intestinal transplant. All receptors derive from a human donor who received an intestinal transplant.

The chain recombines TRBV4-1 with TRBJ1-5; D gene ambiguous. Germline CDR1 is MGHRA and CDR2 is YSYEKL. CDR3 length equals 15 residues. V lost 0 bases and J lost 6, with 12 bases in between. CDR3 in DNA: TGCGCCAGCAGCCAAGAGATCACAGTCTCTCAGCCCCAGCATTTT. Translating it yields CASSQEITVSQPQHF.

The V call is TRBV28, the J call TRBJ1-5; D remains unclear. Trimming stripped 3 bases from V and 4 bases from J, with 13 bases between. CDR1 and CDR2 (germline): MDHEN, SYDVKM. The CDR3 totals 15 residues. The CDR3 region has the DNA TGTGCCAGCAGTTTGGTAAGGACTGAGAATCAGCCCCAGCATTTT. The encoded protein is CASSLVRTENQPQHF.

A single count supports this clone. V gene TRBV9 combines with J gene TRBJ2-1; D is unclear. V lost 4 bases and J 3 bases, leaving 11 bases between the germline ends. The germline V gene encodes CDR1 SGDLS and CDR2 YYNGEE. This CDR3 has 14 residues. CDR3 amino acids: CASSPGGLYNEQFF. Here the CDR3 DNA reads TGTGCCAGCAGCCCAGGTGGCCTCTACAATGAGCAGTTCTTC.

The V gene is TRBV7-6, the J gene TRBJ2-1; 10 bases agree with TRBD2. The V and J ends lost 5 bases and 7 bases, in that order; junction bases with no gene match: 11. This CDR3 region has 16 residues. Germline values: CDR1 SGHVS, CDR2 FNYEAQ. CDR3: CASSILLAGRRNEQFF. The CDR3 nucleotides read TGTGCCAGCAGCATTCTACTAGCGGGACGAAGGAATGAGCAGTTCTTC.

The CDR3 coding sequence is TGTGCCAGCAGTGAGCCAGGGGGCGCCGGGTACGAGCAGTACTTC. Translation gives CASSEPGGAGYEQYF. The rearrangement links TRBV6-1 to TRBJ2-7; 8 bases are a match to TRBD1. The CDR3 spans 15 residues. J gave up 4 bases and V 3 bases, and 8 bases lay outside the gene matches. Germline CDR1 is MNHNS and CDR2 is SASEGT.

V is TRBV11-2 and J is TRBJ2-3; TRBD1 is a possible D gene (5 bases). In germline, CDR1 is SGHAT, CDR2 FQNNGV. V was pared by 3 bases and J by 2 bases, with 15 bases between. This CDR3 has 16 residues. Written as DNA, the CDR3 is TGTGCCAGCAGCTTCCGGGCCAGGGCAGTCACAGATACGCAGTATTTT. Amino acids: CASSFRARAVTDTQYF.

V is TRBV15 and J is TRBJ1-1; TRBD1 aligns across 9 bases. The length of the CDR3 is 15 residues. The V and J ends lost 5 bases and 4 bases, in that order; junction bases with no gene match: 8. Germline CDR1 reads LNHNV; CDR2 reads YYDKDF (reference sequence). The CDR3 DNA follows: TGTGCCACCAGCGTACTACAGGGGGCACCCACTGAAGCTTTCTTT. The encoded protein is CATSVLQGAPTEAFF.

This clone was seen only once. The chain combines TRBV5-1 with TRBJ1-2; 7 nucleotides align to TRBD1. V was clipped by 0 bases and J by 3 bases; unmatched bases: 2. Germline V lookup: CDR1 SGHRS, CDR2 YFSETQ. The CDR3 runs 14 residues. CDR3 in DNA: TGCGCCAGCAGCTTGGGGACAGGCTACTATGGCTACACCTTC. Translating it yields CASSLGTGYYGYTF.

This sequence joins TRBV2 and TRBJ2-7, with TRBD1 matching over 7 bases. CDR1 and CDR2 (germline): SNHLY, FYNNEI. V gave up 5 bases and J gave up 5 bases; unmatched junction bases: 15. This CDR3 spans 16 amino acids. CDR3 loop: CASSSLPSTGFHEQYF. The CDR3 coding sequence is TGTGCCAGCAGTTCCCTACCCTCGACAGGGTTCCACGAGCAGTACTTC.

The chain joins TRBV27 to TRBJ2-1, with 13 bases aligning to TRBD2. Germline V gene lookup returns CDR1 MNHEY and CDR2 SMNVEV (reference sequence). The V gene end was trimmed by 8 bases and the J gene end by 9 bases; junction bases not matched to a gene: 7. The CDR3 runs 14 residues. The CDR3, as DNA: TGTGCCAGCCGGACTAGCGGGAGTAGTGCTGAGCAGTTCTTC. This codes for CASRTSGSSAEQFF.

The rearrangement joins TRBV7-9 to TRBJ1-4; D gene ambiguous. Germline CDR1 reads SEHNR; CDR2 reads FQNEAQ (reference sequence). Trimming took off 4 bases at V and 7 bases at J, with 10 bases between the two ends. CDR3 length: 13 amino acids. This CDR3 is CASSSGGVEKLFF. In DNA form, the CDR3 reads TGTGCCAGCAGCTCCGGAGGAGTTGAAAAACTGTTTTTT. The full variable domain, in which reference TRBV7-9 and TRBJ1-4 provide the parts outside the CDR3, is DTGVSQNPRHKITKRGQNVTFRCDPISEHNRLYWYRQTLGQGPEFLTYFQNEAQLEKSRLLSDRFSAERPKGSFSTLEIQRTEQGDSAMYLCASSSGGVEKLFFGSGTQLSVL.

This chain uses TRBV5-4 with TRBJ1-1; maybe TRBD1 (5 bases). V was cut by 0 bases and J by 3 bases, with 9 bases left in between. The CDR3 extends over 14 amino acids. Per the germline V gene, CDR1 is SGHNT and CDR2 is YYREEE (reference sequence). CDR3 sequence reads: CASSLAGEDTEAFF. The DNA for the CDR3 is TGTGCCAGCAGCTTGGCGGGGGAAGACACTGAAGCTTTCTTT. The complete variable domain, with remaining parts taken from reference TRBV5-4 and TRBJ1-1, reads ETGVTQSPTHLIKTRGQQVTLRCSSQSGHNTVSWYQQALGQGPQFIFQYYREEENGRGNFPPRFSGLQFPNYSSELNVNALELDDSALYLCASSLAGEDTEAFFGQGTRLTVV.

The rearrangement joins TRBV4-1 to TRBJ2-2, with TRBD2 matching over 15 bases. CDR3 length: 18 residues. CDR1 and CDR2 from the germline V gene are MGHRA and YSYEKL. Trimming took 5 bases from V and 5 from J; bases not matched to a gene: 9. CDR3 in DNA: TGCGCCAGCAGCACCCGGACTAGCGGGAGGGGAAAAACCGGGGAGCTGTTTTTT. The encoded protein is CASSTRTSGRGKTGELFF.

V and J are TRBV30 and TRBJ2-7; perhaps TRBD1 as D (6 bases). Germline V gene data show CDR1 as GTSNPN and CDR2 as SVGIG (reference sequence). This CDR3 is 14 amino acids long. Trimming cost V 4 bases and J 5 bases, with 18 bases left between them. The CDR3 DNA sequence: TGTGCCTGGACCCCTGGCAGGGGCAACCACGAGCAGTACTTC. It encodes CAWTPGRGNHEQYF.

V and J are TRBV7-9 and TRBJ2-7; TRBD1 matches at 8 bases. There are 15 residues in the CDR3. Trimming removed 5 bases from V and 3 bases from J; junction bases left unmatched: 9. The germline CDR1 and CDR2 sequences are SEHNR and FQNEAQ (reference sequence). CDR3 region: CASSQTGTGLYEQYF. The DNA of the CDR3 is TGTGCCAGCAGCCAAACCGGGACAGGCCTCTACGAGCAGTACTTC.

The rearrangement uses TRBV7-9 and TRBJ1-5, with D unresolved. Germline CDR1 and CDR2: SEHNR and FQNEAQ (reference sequence). This CDR3 is built from 12 residues. V gave up 1 base and J gave up 6 bases, with 4 bases separating them. CDR3 coding DNA: TGTGCCAGCAGCTTAGGTAGTCAGCCCCAGCATTTT. Its protein product is CASSLGSQPQHF.

The gene calls are TRBV15 and TRBJ2-1; no clear D gene. Trimming removed 0 bases from V and 8 bases from J, with 8 bases in between. The CDR3 is 13 residues long. The germline CDR1 and CDR2 sequences are LNHNV and YYDKDF (reference sequence). This CDR3 is CATSRELFDEQFF. The CDR3 bases are TGTGCCACCAGCAGAGAACTTTTCGATGAGCAGTTCTTC.

This sequence joins TRBV7-9 and TRBJ1-1; TRBD1 aligns across 8 bases. This CDR3 comprises 16 residues. The germline V gene encodes CDR1 SEHNR and CDR2 FQNEAQ (reference sequence). V dropped 3 bases and J dropped 3; count of bases not matched to a gene: 9. CDR3 DNA: TGTGCCAGCAGCTTGGAGCGGACAGGGTTTTACACTGAAGCTTTCTTT. Amino acid sequence: CASSLERTGFYTEAFF.

This chain uses TRBV27 with TRBJ2-1, with D perhaps TRBD2 (5 bases). V lost 4 bases, J lost 2 bases, and 12 bases lay in between. The CDR3 has 15 residues. CDR1 is MNHEY and CDR2 is SMNVEV in the germline V gene (reference sequence). The DNA of the CDR3 is TGTGCCAGCAGTTCTACGCGGGCCCCCTACAATGAGCAGTTCTTC. Its translation is CASSSTRAPYNEQFF.

This clone was seen a single time. The chain has TRBV27 and TRBJ1-6, with unresolved D. Trimming took off 8 bases at V and 4 bases at J, with 6 bases between the two ends. This CDR3 contains 12 residues. From germline, CDR1 is MNHEY and CDR2 SMNVEV (reference sequence). Here the CDR3 reads CASGPYNSPLHF. CDR3 DNA: TGTGCCAGCGGCCCTTATAATTCACCCCTCCACTTT.

For the CDR3, the DNA is TGTGCCAGCAGACAAGGGAGATGGGACACTGAAGCTTTCTTT. Amino acids: CASRQGRWDTEAFF. V is TRBV28 and J is TRBJ1-1; D remains ambiguous. The V gene's germline CDR1 is MDHEN and CDR2 SYDVKM. V was clipped by 6 bases and J by 3 bases, with 14 bases between them. The CDR3 is made up of 14 amino acids.

The chain carries TRBV9 and TRBJ1-2; 7 nucleotides match TRBD1. Germline loops: CDR1 SGDLS, CDR2 YYNGEE. The V segment lost 0 bases and the J segment 1 base; nucleotides outside the gene matches: 3. The CDR3 sequence is 15 residues long. CDR3 DNA: TGTGCCAGCAGCGTAGCGTCAGGGGGTAACTATGGCTACACCTTC. Amino acids: CASSVASGGNYGYTF.

CDR3 coding DNA: TGTGCCAGCAGCCAAGGCGGTGGGACTTATACCTACGAGCAGTACTTC. Amino acids: CASSQGGGTYTYEQYF. V and J are TRBV4-2 and TRBJ2-7; D is perhaps TRBD2 (6 bases). V was cut by 1 base and J by 2 bases, with 15 bases left in between. This CDR3 region has 16 residues. Germline loops: CDR1 LGHNA, CDR2 YNFKEQ.

This chain joins TRBV19 and TRBJ1-5; no reliable D call. The CDR3 covers 13 residues. With 8 bases removed from V and 2 bases from J, the gap between germline ends came to 10 bases. Germline V gene sequence: CDR1 LNHDA, CDR2 SQIVND (reference sequence). The CDR3 DNA sequence: TGTGCCAGTGTCGAAAGCGGCAATCAGCCCCAGCATTTT. Residues: CASVESGNQPQHF.

The gene calls are TRBV6-1 and TRBJ2-2; D is perhaps TRBD2 (6 bases). Germline CDR1 and CDR2: MNHNS and SASEGT. This CDR3 is built from 15 residues. V was pared by 1 base and J by 4 bases, with 10 bases between. The CDR3: CASSEEEGSTGELFF. In DNA, the CDR3 is TGTGCCAGCAGTGAAGAGGAGGGTAGCACCGGGGAGCTGTTTTTT.

V gene TRBV28 combines with J gene TRBJ2-7, with TRBD2 matching over 8 bases. Germline CDR1 MDHEN, CDR2 SYDVKM. V shed 3 bases, J shed 7 bases, and the junction held 11 bases outside the gene matches. The CDR3 is 15 residues long. The CDR3 region has the DNA TGTGCCAGCAGTTTGCGGGGGGCTTTGTCGGGGGAGCAGTACTTC. It specifies CASSLRGALSGEQYF.

V is TRBV7-9 and J is TRBJ1-1; 11 nucleotides agree with TRBD1. The CDR3 extends over 14 amino acids. Germline CDR1 SEHNR, CDR2 FQNEAQ (reference sequence). V lost 5 bases, J lost 4 bases, and 3 bases stayed unmatched. The CDR3: CASSRTGGATEAFF. The CDR3 DNA reads TGTGCCAGCAGCCGGACAGGGGGCGCCACTGAAGCTTTCTTT.